These 7 T cell receptor beta chains came from one sample sequenced in a study of blood T cell repertoires in COVID-19 (dated by TCRdb to 2018 to 2020). The library relied on the immunoSEQ multiplex PCR assay. TCRdb took over this immuneACCESS table, retaining in-frame rearrangements with V and J assigned. Such tables are incomplete; in checked studies, under half of the missing clones stem from an unresolved V gene, and the remainder is unexplained. For this sample the table gives hundreds of thousands of clones, of which around 85% were detected only once. The ten most abundant clones make up 2.5% of the sample. The sample taken for sequencing was PBMCs or T cells enriched from blood (not recorded which). All receptors come from a woman aged 50 to 65 who had recovered from COVID-19.

The chain combines TRBV9 with TRBJ2-7; 8 nucleotides match TRBD1. The trim removed 1 base at V and 8 bases at J, leaving 2 bases unmatched. Germline V gives CDR1 SGDLS, CDR2 YYNGEE. The CDR3 runs to 12 residues. The CDR3, as DNA: TGTGCCAGCAGCGTAACAGGGGGACAGCAGTACTTC. Protein: CASSVTGGQQYF.

V and J are TRBV15 and TRBJ2-5, with 9 bases matching TRBD1. V shed 1 base, J shed 5 bases, and the junction held 11 bases outside the gene matches. Germline V lookup: CDR1 LNHNV, CDR2 YYDKDF (reference sequence). The CDR3 has 17 residues. As DNA, the CDR3 is TGTGCCACCAGCAGAGCCGCCCGAGGACAGGGGAGGGAGACCCAGTACTTC. It yields the protein CATSRAARGQGRETQYF.

In the case of this clone: The same CDR3 arises from other DNA sequences in this sample as well. V and J are TRBV5-1 and TRBJ1-2; 7 bases line up with TRBD1. The CDR3 runs to 13 residues. Losses at the gene ends were 2 bases for V and 3 bases for J; bases not matched to a gene: 1. Germline lookup yields CDR1 SGHRS and CDR2 YFSETQ. The CDR3 loop reads CASSLGTDYGYTF. The CDR3 DNA follows: TGCGCCAGCAGCTTAGGGACAGACTATGGCTACACCTTC.

V and J are TRBV7-2 and TRBJ1-4, with 7 bases matching TRBD1. CDR3 length: 15 residues. Losses at the gene ends were 5 bases for V and 7 bases for J; bases not matched to a gene: 10. Germline CDR1 reads SGHTA; CDR2 reads FQGNSA. The CDR3 is CASSPPGGGREKLFF. The CDR3 DNA sequence: TGTGCCAGCAGCCCCCCAGGGGGAGGACGTGAAAAACTGTTTTTT.

The chain uses TRBV7-2 and TRBJ1-6; 8 bases agree with TRBD1. The CDR3 consists of 16 residues. V shed 1 base and J 9 bases; nucleotides not matched to a gene: 8. Per germline, CDR1 SGHTA and CDR2 FQGNSA. CDR3 nucleotide sequence: TGTGCCAGCAGCTTAGTTATCGGGACAGGTGGTTCACCCCTCCACTTT. It yields the protein CASSLVIGTGGSPLHF. The variable domain in full, completed from reference TRBV7-2 and TRBJ1-6, reads GAGVSQSPSNKVTEKGKDVELRCDPISGHTALYWYRQSLGQGLEFLIYFQGNSAPDKSGLPSDRFSAERTGGSVSTLTIQRTQQEDSAVYLCASSLVIGTGGSPLHFGNGTRLTVT.

The gene calls are TRBV27 and TRBJ1-4; 12 bases agree with TRBD1. V was pared by 2 bases and J by 9 bases, with 7 bases of the junction left unmatched. There are 16 residues in the CDR3. The germline CDR1 and CDR2 sequences are MNHEY and SMNVEV (reference sequence). The CDR3, as DNA: TGTGCCAGCAGTTTAGGCGGGACAGGGGGCATAAAAAAACTGTTTTTT. Its protein is CASSLGGTGGIKKLFF. The entire variable domain, with the rest obtained from reference TRBV27 and TRBJ1-4, is as follows: EAQVTQNPRYLITVTGKKLTVTCSQNMNHEYMSWYRQDPGLGLRQIYYSMNVEVTDKGDVPEGYKVSRKEKRNFPLILESPSPNQTSLYFCASSLGGTGGIKKLFFGSGTQLSVL.

V usage is TRBV15 and J usage is TRBJ1-2, with 7 bases that match TRBD1. Looked up from germline, CDR1 is LNHNV and CDR2 is YYDKDF (reference sequence). J gave up 4 bases and V 0 bases, and 5 bases lay outside the gene matches. This CDR3 is 15 amino acids long. CDR3 region: CATSRERGRTYGYTF. The DNA for the CDR3 is TGTGCCACCAGCAGAGAGAGGGGGCGTACCTATGGCTACACCTTC. The full variable domain, with the rest looked up from reference TRBV15 and TRBJ1-2, is DAMVIQNPRYQVTQFGKPVTLSCSQTLNHNVMYWYQQKSSQAPKLLFHYYDKDFNNEADTPDNFQSRRPNTSFCFLDIRSPGLGDTAMYLCATSRERGRTYGYTFGSGTRLTVV.